This TCR beta chain was retrieved from a study of blood T cells in healthy people across ages. Combining a sample-barcoded 5' primer with a J-beta primer mix, a second PCR ran for roughly 7 to 11 cycles. Each cDNA molecule received a tag from a template-switch adaptor that had 12 random nucleotides. Via MiXCR, TCRdb re-called the 5' RACE reads, giving one row per CDR3 protein. The sample contains around 970,000 distinct CDR3 sequences, roughly 47% of which appear only once. There are a few counts of this clonotype. Antigen specificity is unknown. Overall study findings and caveats: Naive CD4+ cell counts and diversity both ran higher in long-lived than in aged donors. Possibly, changes in expanded clonotypes were confounded because donor CMV status was unknown. Naive T cell percentage and TCR beta diversity correlated strongly.

The sequencing sample was made of blood. The sequence derives from a woman aged 60-75 years in good health.

CDR3 amino acids: CASSLVWDPQETQYF. The CDR3 region has the DNA TGTGCCAGCAGCTTAGTCTGGGATCCCCAAGAGACCCAGTACTTC. V usage is TRBV7-2 and J usage is TRBJ2-5; D remains ambiguous. The CDR3 is 15 residues long. In germline, CDR1 is SGHTA, CDR2 FQGNSA. With 1 base removed from V and 1 base from J, the gap between germline ends came to 10 bases.